This T cell receptor beta chain was captured by sequencing in a study of Ad26.COV2.S vaccination and SARS-CoV-2 variants. Study-wide results and caveats: Among vaccine recipients, spike-specific TCR breadth exceeded that of placebo recipients. Non-spike TCR breadth was similar in vaccine and placebo recipients.

Details on this clone: The antigen remains undetermined.

Germline V gene data show CDR1 as MDHEN and CDR2 as SYDVKM. The V end lost 3 bases, the J end lost 7 bases, and 15 bases lay between the germline ends. This CDR3 is 15 amino acids long. Treatment in this sample: about 20 received Ad26.COV2.S at low or high dose, single or two shots; five or six received placebo; per-sample allocation not given. Sample collection was performed on day 63 after the first vaccine or placebo injection. In Boston, an adult donor aged 18-55 years took part. Vaccination used an Ad26 vector expressing Wuhan-strain SARS-CoV-2 spike. Profiling relied on immunoSEQ multiplex PCR, and the TCRdb table lists in-frame clones only, not all of them. The sample includes about 420,000 clones, roughly 88% seen only once; the top ten take 3.6%.

The receptor was derived from a person between 18 and 65 years old who received the Ad26.COV2.S COVID-19 vaccine or a placebo. The sample in question was peripheral blood, obtained in a trial of Ad26.COV2.S vaccine versus placebo. This chain connects TRBV28 to TRBJ1-4; D gene ambiguous. CDR3 amino acids: CASSLGATSGEKLFF. The CDR3 nucleotides read TGTGCCAGCAGTTTGGGCGCCACTTCTGGTGAAAAACTGTTTTTT.